The rows below give T cell receptor beta chains drawn from one sample of a study of T cell repertoires in cytomegalovirus infection. TCRdb redid the calling of the reads with MiXCR, one entry per CDR3 protein. This repertoire shows about 120,000 distinct CDR3 sequences, 30% found once; its top ten account for 40% to 45%. The antigens of these receptors remain unknown. The sequenced sample was CD8+ T cells from cultured PBMCs, obtained from culture after CMV antigen stimulation. Receptor source: a human donor in good health (CMV status not recorded). Some clones in this sample may be carry-over from other donors' samples. Each CDR3 is given with its conserved first and last residue. Part of the rows lack a size; the others show once, few, many or a class for expanded clones.

v_gene | abundance | CDR3aa
TRBV6-5 | few | CASSYYSRLVSPLHF
TRBV4-3 | few | CASSQDLPTGGSYNEQFF
TRBV6-1 | - | CASTVAGPTEAFF
TRBV11-2 | few | CASSGPTGGSYNEQFF
TRBV27 | few | CASSLQTPTGVGETQYF
TRBV11-3 | many | CASSLGFSISGNTIYF
TRBV7-9 | - | CASSPDGSDRVYGYTF
TRBV7-9 | few | CASSTEGQGMGTF
TRBV6-2/TRBV6-3 | - | CASSFTIGQGANTEAFF
TRBV7-8 | - | CASSLVVGYEQYF
TRBV20-1 | many | CSANLMGTGNNEKLFF
TRBV6-5 | few | CASSYEGTSGNTIYF
TRBV20-1 | few | CSARPLSGTEAFF
TRBV20-1 | - | CSAGLGGPGGYTF
TRBV28 | - | CASSFFPNTGSEQYF
TRBV9 | - | CASSVGYNEQFF
TRBV7-8 | - | CASSLEGGANEQFF
TRBV29-1 | few | CSAIKGLAGETQYF
TRBV7-8 | few | CASSWKASYEQYF
TRBV10-1 | few | CASSEPDRGRNTEAFF
TRBV7-8 | few | CASSLRGRTGDTQYF
TRBV19 | - | CASMSRGSSYNSPLHF
TRBV6-6 | few | CASERGGMEETQYF
TRBV6-2/TRBV6-3 | once | CATQTGDTGELFF
TRBV5-6 | - | CASSPKRDRVVSNYGYTF
TRBV6-6 | few | CASSYPGPTYNEQFF
TRBV4-1 | - | CASSQPWSEAFF
TRBV29-1 | - | CSVEDPDRESYNEQFF
TRBV20-1 | - | CSARESGLRSYNEQFF